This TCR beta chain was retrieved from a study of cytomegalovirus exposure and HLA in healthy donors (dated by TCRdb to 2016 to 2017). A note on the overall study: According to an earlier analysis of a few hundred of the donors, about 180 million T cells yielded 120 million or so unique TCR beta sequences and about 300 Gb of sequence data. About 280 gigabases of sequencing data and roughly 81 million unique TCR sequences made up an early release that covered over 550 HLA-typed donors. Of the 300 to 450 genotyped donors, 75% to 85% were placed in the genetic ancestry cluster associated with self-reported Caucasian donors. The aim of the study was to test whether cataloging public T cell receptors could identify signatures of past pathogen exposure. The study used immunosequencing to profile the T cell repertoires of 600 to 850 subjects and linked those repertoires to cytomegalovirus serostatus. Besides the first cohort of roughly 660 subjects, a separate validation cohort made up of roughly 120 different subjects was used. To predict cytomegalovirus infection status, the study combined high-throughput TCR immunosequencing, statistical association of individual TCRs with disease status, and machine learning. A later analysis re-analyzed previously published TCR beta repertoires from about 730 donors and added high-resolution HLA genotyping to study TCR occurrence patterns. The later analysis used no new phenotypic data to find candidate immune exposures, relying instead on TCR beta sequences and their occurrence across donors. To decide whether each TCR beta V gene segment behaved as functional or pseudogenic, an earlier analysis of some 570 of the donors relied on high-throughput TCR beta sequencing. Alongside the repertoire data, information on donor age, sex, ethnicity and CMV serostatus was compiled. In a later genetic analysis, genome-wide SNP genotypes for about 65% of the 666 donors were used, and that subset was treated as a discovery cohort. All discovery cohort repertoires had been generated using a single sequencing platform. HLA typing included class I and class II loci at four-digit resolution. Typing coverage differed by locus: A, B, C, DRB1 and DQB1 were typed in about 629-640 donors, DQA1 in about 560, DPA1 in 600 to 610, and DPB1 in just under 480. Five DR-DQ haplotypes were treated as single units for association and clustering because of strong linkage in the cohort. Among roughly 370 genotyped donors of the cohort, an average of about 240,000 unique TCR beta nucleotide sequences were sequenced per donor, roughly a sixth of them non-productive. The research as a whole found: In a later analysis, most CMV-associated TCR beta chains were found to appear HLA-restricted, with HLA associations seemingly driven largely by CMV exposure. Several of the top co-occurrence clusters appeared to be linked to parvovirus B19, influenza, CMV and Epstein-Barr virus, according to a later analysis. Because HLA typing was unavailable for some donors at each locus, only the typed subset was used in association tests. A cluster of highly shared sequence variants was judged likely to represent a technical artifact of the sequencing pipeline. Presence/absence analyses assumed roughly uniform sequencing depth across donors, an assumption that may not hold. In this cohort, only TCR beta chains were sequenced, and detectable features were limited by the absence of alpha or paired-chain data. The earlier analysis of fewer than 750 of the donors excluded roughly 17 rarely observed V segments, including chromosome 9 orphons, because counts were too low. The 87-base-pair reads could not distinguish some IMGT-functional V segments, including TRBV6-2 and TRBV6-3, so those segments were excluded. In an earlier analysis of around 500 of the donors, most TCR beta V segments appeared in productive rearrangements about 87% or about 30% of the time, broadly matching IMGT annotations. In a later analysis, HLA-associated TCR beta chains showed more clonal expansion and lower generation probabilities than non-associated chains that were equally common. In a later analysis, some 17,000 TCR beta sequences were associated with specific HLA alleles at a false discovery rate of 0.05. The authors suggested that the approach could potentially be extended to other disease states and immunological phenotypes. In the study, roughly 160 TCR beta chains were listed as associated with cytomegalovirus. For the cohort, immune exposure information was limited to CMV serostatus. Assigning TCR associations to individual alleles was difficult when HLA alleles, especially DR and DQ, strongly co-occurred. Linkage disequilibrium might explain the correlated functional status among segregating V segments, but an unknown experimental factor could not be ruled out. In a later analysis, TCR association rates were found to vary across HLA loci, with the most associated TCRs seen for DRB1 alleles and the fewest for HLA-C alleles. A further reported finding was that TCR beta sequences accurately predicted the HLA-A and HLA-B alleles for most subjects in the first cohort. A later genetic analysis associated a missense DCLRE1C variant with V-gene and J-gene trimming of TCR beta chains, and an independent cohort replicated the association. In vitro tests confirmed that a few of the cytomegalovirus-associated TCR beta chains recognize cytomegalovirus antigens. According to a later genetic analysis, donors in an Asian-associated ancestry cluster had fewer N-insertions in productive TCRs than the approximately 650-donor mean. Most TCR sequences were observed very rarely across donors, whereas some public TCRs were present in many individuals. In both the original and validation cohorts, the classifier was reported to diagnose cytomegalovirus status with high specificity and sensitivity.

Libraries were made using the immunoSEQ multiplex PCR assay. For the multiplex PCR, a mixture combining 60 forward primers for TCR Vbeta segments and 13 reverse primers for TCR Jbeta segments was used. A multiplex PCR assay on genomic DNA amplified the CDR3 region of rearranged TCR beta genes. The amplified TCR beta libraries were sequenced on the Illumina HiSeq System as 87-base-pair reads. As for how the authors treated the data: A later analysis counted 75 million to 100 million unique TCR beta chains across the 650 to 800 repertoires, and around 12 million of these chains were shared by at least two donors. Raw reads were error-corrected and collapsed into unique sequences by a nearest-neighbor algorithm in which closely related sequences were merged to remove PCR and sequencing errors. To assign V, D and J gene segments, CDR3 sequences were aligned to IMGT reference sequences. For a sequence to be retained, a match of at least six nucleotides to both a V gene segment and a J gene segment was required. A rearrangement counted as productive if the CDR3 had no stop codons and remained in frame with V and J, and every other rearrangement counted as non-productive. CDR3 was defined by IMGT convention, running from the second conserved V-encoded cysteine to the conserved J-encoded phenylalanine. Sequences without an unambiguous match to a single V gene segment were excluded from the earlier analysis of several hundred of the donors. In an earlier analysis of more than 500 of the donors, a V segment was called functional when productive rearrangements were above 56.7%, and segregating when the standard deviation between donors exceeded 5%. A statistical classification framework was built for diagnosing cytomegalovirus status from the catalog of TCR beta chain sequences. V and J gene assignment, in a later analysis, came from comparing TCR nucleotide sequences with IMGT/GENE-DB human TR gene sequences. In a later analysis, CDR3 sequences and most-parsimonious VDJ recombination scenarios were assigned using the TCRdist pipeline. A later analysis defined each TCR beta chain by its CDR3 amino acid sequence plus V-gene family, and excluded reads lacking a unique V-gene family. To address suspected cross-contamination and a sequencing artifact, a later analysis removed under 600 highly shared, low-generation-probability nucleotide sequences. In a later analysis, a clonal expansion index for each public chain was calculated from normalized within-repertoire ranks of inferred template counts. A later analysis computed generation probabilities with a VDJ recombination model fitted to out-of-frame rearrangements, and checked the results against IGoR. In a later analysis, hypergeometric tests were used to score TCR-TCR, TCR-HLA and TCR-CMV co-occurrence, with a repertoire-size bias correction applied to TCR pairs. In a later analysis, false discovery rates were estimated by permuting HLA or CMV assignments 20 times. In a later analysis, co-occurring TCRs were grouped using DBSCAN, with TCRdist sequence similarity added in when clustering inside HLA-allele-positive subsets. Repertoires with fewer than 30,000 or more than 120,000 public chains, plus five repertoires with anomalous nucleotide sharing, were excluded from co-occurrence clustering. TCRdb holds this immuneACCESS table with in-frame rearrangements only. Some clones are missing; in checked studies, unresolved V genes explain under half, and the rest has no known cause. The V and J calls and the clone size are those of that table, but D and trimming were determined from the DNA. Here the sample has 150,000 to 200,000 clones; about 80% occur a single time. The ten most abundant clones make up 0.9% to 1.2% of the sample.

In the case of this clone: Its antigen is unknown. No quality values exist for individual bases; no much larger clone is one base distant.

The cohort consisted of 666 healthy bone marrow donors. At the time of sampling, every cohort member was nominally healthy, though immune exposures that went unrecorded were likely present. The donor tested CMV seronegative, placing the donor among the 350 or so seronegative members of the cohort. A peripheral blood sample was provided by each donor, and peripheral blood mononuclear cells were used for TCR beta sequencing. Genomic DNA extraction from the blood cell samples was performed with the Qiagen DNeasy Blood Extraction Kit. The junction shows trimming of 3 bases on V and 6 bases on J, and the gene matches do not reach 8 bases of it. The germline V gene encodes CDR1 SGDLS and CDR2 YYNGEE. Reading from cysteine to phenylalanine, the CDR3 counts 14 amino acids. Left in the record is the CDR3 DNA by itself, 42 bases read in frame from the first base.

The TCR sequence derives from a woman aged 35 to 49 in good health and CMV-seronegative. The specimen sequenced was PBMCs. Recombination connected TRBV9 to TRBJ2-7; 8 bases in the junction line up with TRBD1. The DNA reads TGTGCCAGCAGCGGGATAGGACAGGGAGGCGAGCAGTACTTC. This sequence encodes CASSGIGQGGEQYF.